This entry features one T cell receptor (beta chain) sequence. Antigen specificity is unknown. The CDR3 end falls 3 residues outside the read, so it is completed with the germline J gene. Genomic DNA, averaging approximately 1,300 ng per sample, yielded TCR beta CDR3 via immunoSEQ. The assay was immunoSEQ multiplex PCR, and TCRdb's table has in-frame clones only and misses some. In total, the table holds some 23,000 clones. This sample stems from a study of T cells in women clearing cervical HPV infection. Study overall: Cases were women with histologically confirmed HPV16-related CIN3 or worse, including a couple of invasive cancers.

Study-wide findings and caveats: TRBV6-7 abundance was lower in cases than controls (approximately 0.11% versus 0.16%). Each sample's T-cell count was unknown, possibly confounding richness.

CDR3 size: 14 residues. Germline CDR1 reads SGHVS; CDR2 reads FNYEAQ. This rearrangement joins TRBV7-6 to TRBJ1-2; D is ambiguous. This receptor was obtained from a woman between 18 and 70 years old with a cervical HPV16 infection that either progressed to CIN3+ or cleared (not recorded which). Sample: blood buffy coat. This CDR3 reads CASSLGLNTDTYTF. The CDR3 DNA, read in part, is TGTGCCAGCAGCTTAGGGCTCAACACAGATACC.